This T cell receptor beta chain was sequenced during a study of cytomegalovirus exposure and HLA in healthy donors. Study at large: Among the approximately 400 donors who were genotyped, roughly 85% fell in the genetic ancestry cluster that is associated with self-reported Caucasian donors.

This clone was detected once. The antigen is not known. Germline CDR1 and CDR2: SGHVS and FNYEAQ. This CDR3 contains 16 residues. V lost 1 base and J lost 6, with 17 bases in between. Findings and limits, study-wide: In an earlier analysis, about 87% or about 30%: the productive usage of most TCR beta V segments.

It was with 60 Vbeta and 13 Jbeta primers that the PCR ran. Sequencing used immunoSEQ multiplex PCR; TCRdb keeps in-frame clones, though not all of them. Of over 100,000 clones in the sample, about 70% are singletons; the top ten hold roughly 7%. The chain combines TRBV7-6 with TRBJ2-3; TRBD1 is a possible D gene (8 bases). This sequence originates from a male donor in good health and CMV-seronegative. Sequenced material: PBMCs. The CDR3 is CASSLGTGRGGDTQYF. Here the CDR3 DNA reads TGTGCCAGCAGCTTAGGGACAGGGAGGGGCGGGGATACGCAGTATTTT.